A single sample is the source of the 28 T cell receptor beta chains below, sequenced in a study of blood T cells in healthy people across ages. Primed by a sample-barcoded 5' primer and a J-beta primer mix, a second PCR proceeded for about 7 to 11 cycles. A single record per CDR3 protein comes from TCRdb applying MiXCR to the 5' RACE reads. The sample records 550,000 to 800,000 distinct CDR3 sequences, approximately 30% being singletons. The sequenced sample was blood. The origin of the receptors is a woman of 80 years or more in good health.

This clonotype came up many times. The chain recombines TRBV7-2 with TRBJ2-7; D not certain. Germline values: CDR1 SGHTA, CDR2 FQGNSA. V was clipped by 6 bases and J by 1 base, with 13 bases between them. The CDR3 runs 14 residues. The CDR3 DNA sequence: TGTGCCAGCAGTCCCGGCCGGGTTTCCTACGAGCAGTACTTC. Residues: CASSPGRVSYEQYF.

V gene TRBV20-1 combines with J gene TRBJ2-3; TRBD2 is a possible D gene (6 bases). CDR1 is DFQATT and CDR2 is SNEGSKA in the germline V gene (reference sequence). V was shortened by 5 bases and J by 4 bases, with 10 bases between the two germline ends. The CDR3 covers 12 residues. The CDR3 DNA reads as TGCAGTGCTGTCGCGGGGTCAGATACGCAGTATTTT. Amino acids: CSAVAGSDTQYF.

Of note for this clonotype: A clone one base away is much larger, so this may be a read error. The rearrangement links TRBV5-1 to TRBJ2-5; D is possibly TRBD1 or TRBD2 (5 bases each). V was cut by 6 bases and J by 11 bases, with 26 bases left in between. CDR3 length equals 15 residues. Germline V gene data show CDR1 as SGHRS and CDR2 as YFSETQ. Here the CDR3 DNA reads TGCGCCAGCATATTAGGACCCGGGGCCCGGGGTGAGCAGTACTTC. This gives the protein CASILGPGARGEQYF.

Worth noting for this clonotype: One end of the junction is discordant with germline, which a read error may explain. The genes are TRBV15 and TRBJ1-1; perhaps TRBD1 as D (5 bases). CDR1 and CDR2 (germline): LNHNV, YYDKDF (reference sequence). This CDR3 contains 17 residues. CDR3 nucleotide sequence: TGTGCCATCAGCAGAGGGATTGGGGGGTTCTTGAACACTGAAGCTTTCTTT. Its translation is CAISRGIGGFLNTEAFF.

A word on this clonotype: One junction end does not reproduce the germline sequence, and a read error may be involved. The V gene is TRBV3-1, the J gene TRBJ2-7; D gene uncertain. The length of the CDR3 is 14 residues. The germline V gene encodes CDR1 LGHDT and CDR2 YNNKEL (reference sequence). CDR3 region: CASSQDLGSCEQYF. The CDR3 DNA sequence: TGTGCCAGCAGCCAAGATCTAGGGTCCTGCGAGCAGTACTTC.

The chain is built from TRBV19 and TRBJ2-3; possibly TRBD1 for D (6 bases). The CDR3 consists of 13 residues. Germline CDR1 is LNHDA and CDR2 is SQIVND (reference sequence). Trimming shortened V by 5 bases and J by 4 bases, and 10 bases separated the two germline ends. CDR3 sequence: CASSYRAADTQYF. The CDR3 coding sequence is TGTGCCAGTAGTTACAGGGCTGCAGATACGCAGTATTTT. Drawing the rest from reference TRBV19 and TRBJ2-3, the complete variable domain is DGGITQSPKYLFRKEGQNVTLSCEQNLNHDAMYWYRQDPGQGLRLIYYSQIVNDFQKGDIAEGYSVSREKKESFPLTVTSAQKNPTAFYLCASSYRAADTQYFGPGTRLTVL.

This rearrangement joins TRBV20-1 to TRBJ2-5; D perhaps matches TRBD2 (5 bases). Deletions cut 1 base from V and 4 bases from J, with 10 bases between. Germline values: CDR1 DFQATT, CDR2 SNEGSKA (reference sequence). The CDR3 sequence is 13 residues long. This CDR3 reads CSARVASGETQYF. CDR3 nucleotides: TGCAGTGCTAGAGTAGCCAGCGGAGAGACCCAGTACTTC.

The genes are TRBV25-1 and TRBJ2-2; 13 bases match TRBD2. This CDR3 spans 15 amino acids. The trim removed 4 bases at V and 5 bases at J, leaving 1 base unmatched. The germline gives CDR1 MGHDK, CDR2 SYGVNS. The CDR3 spells CASSGTSGGTGELFF. As DNA, the CDR3 is TGTGCCAGCAGTGGGACTAGCGGGGGTACCGGGGAGCTGTTTTTT. Full variable domain (rest looked up from reference TRBV25-1 and TRBJ2-2): EADIYQTPRYLVIGTGKKITLECSQTMGHDKMYWYQQDPGMELHLIHYSYGVNSTEKGDLSSESTVSRIRTEHFPLTLESARPSHTSQYLCASSGTSGGTGELFFGEGSRLTVL.

This clonotype was recorded at least ten times. The V call is TRBV20-1, the J call TRBJ2-4; D is perhaps TRBD2 (6 bases). The CDR3 is 17 residues long. CDR1 and CDR2 (germline): DFQATT, SNEGSKA (reference sequence). The germline V and J ends were trimmed by 0 bases and 1 base, with 16 bases remaining between them. CDR3 protein: CSAREGGRSAAKNIQYF. The CDR3 coding sequence is TGCAGTGCTAGAGAGGGAGGTCGGTCCGCGGCCAAAAACATTCAGTACTTC.

The rearrangement joins TRBV20-1 to TRBJ1-1; D is perhaps TRBD1 (5 bases). This CDR3 comprises 14 residues. V lost 0 bases and J 8 bases, leaving 16 bases between the germline ends. CDR1 is DFQATT and CDR2 is SNEGSKA in the germline V gene (reference sequence). Here the CDR3 reads CSAREAGLPIEAFF. The DNA of the CDR3 is TGCAGTGCTAGAGAGGCAGGGCTCCCTATAGAAGCTTTCTTT.

The chain combines TRBV3-1 with TRBJ1-5; 7 bases match TRBD1. The CDR3 consists of 12 residues. From germline, CDR1 is LGHDT and CDR2 YNNKEL (reference sequence). The trim removed 10 bases at V and 8 bases at J, leaving 8 bases unmatched. In nucleotides, the CDR3 is TGTGCCACCGGGACAGTGGAAAAGCCCCAGCATTTT. Residues: CATGTVEKPQHF.

The chain uses TRBV5-1 and TRBJ2-2; no clear D gene. The CDR3 is 15 amino acids. The V gene's germline CDR1 is SGHRS and CDR2 YFSETQ. V shed 0 bases and J shed 0 bases, with 6 bases lying between them. The DNA of the CDR3 is TGCGCCAGCAGCTTGGCCGATCCGAACACCGGGGAGCTGTTTTTT. Translated: CASSLADPNTGELFF.

Written as DNA, the CDR3 is TGCGCCAGCACAGACCGGGACATCGACAATGAGCAGTTCTTC. The encoded protein is CASTDRDIDNEQFF. V usage is TRBV5-1 and J usage is TRBJ2-1; D perhaps matches TRBD1 (6 bases). V lost 6 bases, J lost 5 bases, and 15 bases lay in between. This CDR3 has 14 amino acids. Germline lookup yields CDR1 SGHRS and CDR2 YFSETQ.

The chain uses TRBV7-2 and TRBJ2-3; 10 bases are shared with TRBD2. The CDR3 extends over 17 amino acids. V trimming: 0 bases; J trimming: 5 bases; junction bases outside the gene matches: 8. CDR1 and CDR2 from the germline V gene are SGHTA and FQGNSA. CDR3 sequence: CASSLAPSGSAGDTQYF. The CDR3 DNA sequence: TGTGCCAGCAGCTTAGCCCCTAGCGGGAGCGCTGGAGATACGCAGTATTTT.

The gene calls are TRBV28 and TRBJ2-7; weak D call: TRBD2 (5 bases). CDR3 length equals 13 residues. Trimming stripped 3 bases from V and 7 bases from J, with 13 bases between. Germline CDR1 reads MDHEN; CDR2 reads SYDVKM. The CDR3 region is CASSFSGIREQYF. The CDR3 bases are TGTGCCAGCAGTTTTTCGGGGATTAGGGAGCAGTACTTC.

This chain connects TRBV20-1 to TRBJ2-5, with 9 bases matching TRBD2. The CDR3 covers 17 residues. Germline CDR1 is DFQATT and CDR2 is SNEGSKA (reference sequence). After removal of 0 bases from V and 1 base from J, the junction contained 9 bases not matched to a gene. The CDR3 loop reads CSARERRLAGTQETQYF. CDR3 coding DNA: TGCAGTGCTAGAGAAAGAAGGCTAGCGGGGACCCAAGAGACCCAGTACTTC.

The chain carries TRBV7-2 and TRBJ2-1; no firm D call. The length of the CDR3 is 12 residues. Per germline, CDR1 SGHTA and CDR2 FQGNSA. Trimming removed 4 bases at V and 8 bases at J, with 9 bases between. CDR3 in amino acids: CASSSTRDEQFF. In DNA form, the CDR3 reads TGTGCCAGCAGCTCCACTCGGGATGAGCAGTTCTTC. The whole variable domain, remainder taken from reference TRBV7-2 and TRBJ2-1, is GAGVSQSPSNKVTEKGKDVELRCDPISGHTALYWYRQSLGQGLEFLIYFQGNSAPDKSGLPSDRFSAERTGGSVSTLTIQRTQQEDSAVYLCASSSTRDEQFFGPGTRLTVL.

This clonotype was picked up a small number of times. Since a much larger clone is just one base distant, this may be a read error. This chain connects TRBV5-6 to TRBJ2-7; possibly TRBD2 for D (6 bases). The CDR3 runs 18 residues. Germline V gives CDR1 SGHDT, CDR2 YYEEEE. V was clipped by 4 bases and J by 2 bases, with 25 bases between them. CDR3 sequence reads: CASSGGGWRISSPYEQYF. DNA of the CDR3: TGTGCCAGCAGCGGAGGAGGGTGGCGGATTTCTAGCCCCTACGAGCAGTACTTC.

This clonotype was counted many times. The gene calls are TRBV20-1 and TRBJ2-3; no clear D gene. The CDR3 sequence is 13 residues long. The germline CDR1 and CDR2 sequences are DFQATT and SNEGSKA (reference sequence). Deletions cut 6 bases from V and 3 bases from J, with 13 bases between. DNA for the CDR3: TGCAGTGCCCGACACCCCACGACAGATACGCAGTATTTT. Protein: CSARHPTTDTQYF.

J is TRBJ1-1 and V is TRBV18, with unresolved D. CDR1 KGHSH and CDR2 LQKENI come from the germline V gene. This CDR3 contains 16 residues. V lost 1 base and J lost 0, with 12 bases in between. In nucleotides, the CDR3 is TGTGCCAGCTCACCACAGAAGACGGACCTGAACACTGAAGCTTTCTTT. Translating gives CASSPQKTDLNTEAFF.

In its sample, this clonotype was seen many times. The V call is TRBV20-1, the J call TRBJ1-2, with TRBD1 matching 12 bases. The CDR3 totals 15 residues. The V segment lost 5 bases and the J segment 4 bases; nucleotides outside the gene matches: 8. Germline values: CDR1 DFQATT, CDR2 SNEGSKA (reference sequence). CDR3 sequence (DNA): TGCAGTGCTTCCCGGGGGACAGGGGGCGGCTATGGCTACACCTTC. Its translation: CSASRGTGGGYGYTF.

This clonotype has at least ten counts. The chain recombines TRBV20-1 with TRBJ2-7, with 8 bases lining up with TRBD2. This CDR3 comprises 15 residues. CDR1 is DFQATT, CDR2 SNEGSKA, per germline (reference sequence). J lost 3 bases, V lost 6 bases, and 13 bases had no gene match. In DNA form, the CDR3 reads TGCAGTGCCAGCCTGGGGGTAGCGGGGCACTACGAGCAGTACTTC. As protein: CSASLGVAGHYEQYF.

The sample holds a few counts of this clonotype. V is TRBV30 and J is TRBJ1-1, with D tentatively TRBD1 (5 bases). The CDR3 spans 11 residues. Germline assignment: CDR1 GTSNPN and CDR2 SVGIG (reference sequence). The V end lost 8 bases, the J end lost 8 bases, and 15 bases lay between the germline ends. The CDR3 region is CAGTTRQEAFF. The CDR3 DNA sequence: TGTGCCGGGACGACACGTCAAGAAGCTTTCTTT.

The CDR3 nucleotides read TGTGCCAGCAGCCGACAGGGGGCAACCTACGAGCAGTTCTTC. Its protein product is CASSRQGATYEQFF. The V call is TRBV7-9, the J call TRBJ2-1, with 10 bases identical to TRBD1. Unmatched junction bases numbered 8, after V lost 5 bases and J lost 10 bases. This CDR3 region has 14 residues. Germline values: CDR1 SEHNR, CDR2 FQNEAQ (reference sequence).

This clonotype was found many times. This sequence joins TRBV7-9 and TRBJ2-2; D possibly corresponds to TRBD1 (6 bases). V shed 5 bases and J shed 6 bases, with 16 bases lying between them. The CDR3 has 15 amino acids. Germline loops: CDR1 SEHNR, CDR2 FQNEAQ (reference sequence). DNA of the CDR3: TGTGCCAGCAGCCGAACACAGGGTTGGGCCGGGGAGCTGTTTTTT. Protein sequence: CASSRTQGWAGELFF. Filled out from reference TRBV7-9 and TRBJ2-2, the complete variable domain reads DTGVSQNPRHKITKRGQNVTFRCDPISEHNRLYWYRQTLGQGPEFLTYFQNEAQLEKSRLLSDRFSAERPKGSFSTLEIQRTEQGDSAMYLCASSRTQGWAGELFFGEGSRLTVL.

The table lists this clonotype with a few counts. CDR3 residues: CAWSRSTGATDTQYF. CDR3 DNA sequence: TGTGCCTGGAGCCGCTCGACAGGGGCCACAGATACGCAGTATTTT. The V call is TRBV30, the J call TRBJ2-3, with 8 nucleotides matching TRBD1. CDR1 and CDR2 (germline): GTSNPN, SVGIG (reference sequence). The CDR3 loop spans 15 amino acids. V dropped 3 bases and J dropped 2; count of bases not matched to a gene: 7.

The chain employs TRBV27 and TRBJ1-1, with unresolved D. V was pared by 6 bases and J by 5 bases, with 22 bases between. Germline V gene sequence: CDR1 MNHEY, CDR2 SMNVEV (reference sequence). This CDR3 has 16 amino acids. The CDR3 here is CASSFLSAENPTEAFF. The DNA for the CDR3 is TGTGCCAGCAGCTTCCTTTCCGCCGAAAACCCTACTGAAGCTTTCTTT.

A note on this clonotype: A much larger clone sits a single nucleotide away, making a read error possible. The chain employs TRBV6-6 and TRBJ1-5, with a weak D call TRBD1 (5 bases). In germline, CDR1 is MNHNY, CDR2 SVGAGI (reference sequence). The CDR3 sequence is 14 residues long. V shed 4 bases and J shed 5 bases, with 12 bases lying between them. CDR3 DNA: TGTGCCAGCAGTTTCCTTGAGGGGCATCAGCCCCAGCATTTT. Translation gives CASSFLEGHQPQHF.